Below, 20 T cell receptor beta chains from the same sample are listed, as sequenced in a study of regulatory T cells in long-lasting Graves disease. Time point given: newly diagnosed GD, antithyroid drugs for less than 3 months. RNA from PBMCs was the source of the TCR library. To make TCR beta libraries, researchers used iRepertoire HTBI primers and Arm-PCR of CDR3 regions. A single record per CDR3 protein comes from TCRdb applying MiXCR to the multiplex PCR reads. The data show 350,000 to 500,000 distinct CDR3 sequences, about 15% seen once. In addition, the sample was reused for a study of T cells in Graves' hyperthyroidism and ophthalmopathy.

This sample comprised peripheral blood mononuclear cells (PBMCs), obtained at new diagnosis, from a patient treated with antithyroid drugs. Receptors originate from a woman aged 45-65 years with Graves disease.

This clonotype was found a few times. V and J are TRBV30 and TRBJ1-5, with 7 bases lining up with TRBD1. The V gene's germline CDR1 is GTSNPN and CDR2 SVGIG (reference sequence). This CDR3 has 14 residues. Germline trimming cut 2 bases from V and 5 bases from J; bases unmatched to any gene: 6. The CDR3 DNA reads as TGTGCCTGGAGTTCTGACAGGGTTCATCAGCCCCAGCATTTT. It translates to CAWSSDRVHQPQHF.

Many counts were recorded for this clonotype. The CDR3 DNA reads TGCAGCGTTGAAGTGACAGGGACCGAGCAGTACTTC. It specifies CSVEVTGTEQYF. The chain employs TRBV29-1 and TRBJ2-7, with TRBD1 matching over 7 bases. The CDR3 contains 12 residues. Trimming took 1 base from V and 6 from J; bases not matched to a gene: 3. Germline V CDR1 and CDR2: SQVTM, ANQGSEA.

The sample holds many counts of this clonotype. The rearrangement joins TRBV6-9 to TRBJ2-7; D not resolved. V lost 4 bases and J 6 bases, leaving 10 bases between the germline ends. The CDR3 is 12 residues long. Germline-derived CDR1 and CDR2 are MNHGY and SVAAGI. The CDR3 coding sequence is TGTGCCAGCAGTTCTCTCGGGCGCGAGCAGTACTTC. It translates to CASSSLGREQYF.

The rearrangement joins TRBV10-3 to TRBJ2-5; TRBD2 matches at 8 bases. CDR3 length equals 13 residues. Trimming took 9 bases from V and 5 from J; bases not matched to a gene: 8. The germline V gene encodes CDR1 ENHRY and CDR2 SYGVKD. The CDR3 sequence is CAIRAGVGETQYF. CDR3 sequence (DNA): TGTGCCATTCGAGCGGGAGTAGGGGAGACCCAGTACTTC.

This CDR3 is CSARDWDSTGELFF. The CDR3 nucleotides are TGCAGTGCTAGAGACTGGGACTCAACCGGGGAGCTGTTTTTT. The chain uses TRBV20-1 and TRBJ2-2; perhaps TRBD2 as D (6 bases). There are 14 residues in the CDR3. V was shortened by 0 bases and J by 5 bases, with 10 bases between the two germline ends. Germline V CDR1 and CDR2: DFQATT, SNEGSKA (reference sequence).

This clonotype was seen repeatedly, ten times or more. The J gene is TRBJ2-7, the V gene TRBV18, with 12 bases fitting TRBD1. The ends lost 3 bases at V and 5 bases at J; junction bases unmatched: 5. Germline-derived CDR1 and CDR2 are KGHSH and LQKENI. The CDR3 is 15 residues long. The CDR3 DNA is TGTGCCAGCTCACCGGGGACAGGGGGCGGCGACGAGCAGTACTTC. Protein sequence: CASSPGTGGGDEQYF. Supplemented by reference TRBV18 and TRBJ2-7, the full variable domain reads NAGVMQNPRHLVRRRGQEARLRCSPMKGHSHVYWYRQLPEEGLKFMVYLQKENIIDESGMPKERFSAEFPKEGPSILRIQQVVRGDSAAYFCASSPGTGGGDEQYFGPGTRLTVT.

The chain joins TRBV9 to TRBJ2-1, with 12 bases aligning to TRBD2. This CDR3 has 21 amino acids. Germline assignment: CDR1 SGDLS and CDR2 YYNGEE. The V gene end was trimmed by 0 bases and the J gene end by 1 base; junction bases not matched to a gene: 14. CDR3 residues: CASSVVISSGRVGLSYNEQFF. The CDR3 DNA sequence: TGTGCCAGCAGCGTAGTAATTTCTAGCGGGAGGGTCGGGCTATCCTACAATGAGCAGTTCTTC. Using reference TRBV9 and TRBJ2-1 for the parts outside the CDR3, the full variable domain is DSGVTQTPKHLITATGQRVTLRCSPRSGDLSVYWYQQSLDQGLQFLIQYYNGEERAKGNILERFSAQQFPDLHSELNLSSLELGDSALYFCASSVVISSGRVGLSYNEQFFGPGTRLTVL.

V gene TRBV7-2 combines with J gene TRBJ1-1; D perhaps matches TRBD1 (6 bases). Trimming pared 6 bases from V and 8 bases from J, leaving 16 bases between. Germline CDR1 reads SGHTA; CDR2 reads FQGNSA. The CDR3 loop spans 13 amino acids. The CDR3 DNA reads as TGTGCCAGCAGTCTTGGCAGGGGAGACGAAGCTTTCTTT. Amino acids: CASSLGRGDEAFF.

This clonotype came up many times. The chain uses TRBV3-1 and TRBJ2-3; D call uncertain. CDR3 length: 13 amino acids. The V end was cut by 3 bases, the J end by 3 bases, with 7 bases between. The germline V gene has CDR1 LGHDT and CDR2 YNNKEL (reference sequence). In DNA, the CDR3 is TGTGCCAGCAGCCAGGGTGCTACAGATACGCAGTATTTT. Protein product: CASSQGATDTQYF.

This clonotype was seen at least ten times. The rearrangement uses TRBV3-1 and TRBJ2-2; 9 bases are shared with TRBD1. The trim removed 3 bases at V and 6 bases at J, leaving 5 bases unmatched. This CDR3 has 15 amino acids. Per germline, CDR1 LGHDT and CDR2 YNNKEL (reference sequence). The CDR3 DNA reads TGTGCCAGCAGCCAGACAGGGGGTTTTTCCGGGGAGCTGTTTTTT. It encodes CASSQTGGFSGELFF.

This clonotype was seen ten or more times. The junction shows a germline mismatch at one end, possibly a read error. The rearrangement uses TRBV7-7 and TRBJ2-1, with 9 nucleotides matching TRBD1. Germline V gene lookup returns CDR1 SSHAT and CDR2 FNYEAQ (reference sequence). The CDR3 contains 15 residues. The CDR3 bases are TGTGCTAGCAGCTCGGGACAGGGAACCTACAATGAGCAGTTCTTC. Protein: CASSSGQGTYNEQFF.

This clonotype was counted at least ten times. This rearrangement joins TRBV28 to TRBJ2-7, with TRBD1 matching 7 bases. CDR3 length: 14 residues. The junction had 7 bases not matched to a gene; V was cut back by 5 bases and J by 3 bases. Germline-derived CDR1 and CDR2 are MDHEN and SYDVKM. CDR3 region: CASSQTGANYEQYF. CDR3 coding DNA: TGTGCCAGCAGTCAAACAGGGGCCAACTACGAGCAGTACTTC.

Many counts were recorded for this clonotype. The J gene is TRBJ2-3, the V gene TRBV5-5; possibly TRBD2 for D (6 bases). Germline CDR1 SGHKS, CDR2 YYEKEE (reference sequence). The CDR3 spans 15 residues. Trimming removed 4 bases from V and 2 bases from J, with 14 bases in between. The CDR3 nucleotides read TGTGCCAGCAGCAGAATAGCGGCATTCACAGATACGCAGTATTTT. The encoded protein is CASSRIAAFTDTQYF. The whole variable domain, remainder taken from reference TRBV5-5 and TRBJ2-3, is DAGVTQSPTHLIKTRGQQVTLRCSPISGHKSVSWYQQVLGQGPQFIFQYYEKEERGRGNFPDRFSARQFPNYSSELNVNALLLGDSALYLCASSRIAAFTDTQYFGPGTRLTVL.

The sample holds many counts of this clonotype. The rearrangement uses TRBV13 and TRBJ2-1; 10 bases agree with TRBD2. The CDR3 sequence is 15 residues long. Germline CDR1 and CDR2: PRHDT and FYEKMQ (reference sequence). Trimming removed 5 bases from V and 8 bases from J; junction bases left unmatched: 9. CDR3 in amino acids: CASSLPAGGVYEQFF. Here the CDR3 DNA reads TGTGCCAGCAGCCTCCCAGCGGGAGGGGTATATGAGCAGTTCTTC.

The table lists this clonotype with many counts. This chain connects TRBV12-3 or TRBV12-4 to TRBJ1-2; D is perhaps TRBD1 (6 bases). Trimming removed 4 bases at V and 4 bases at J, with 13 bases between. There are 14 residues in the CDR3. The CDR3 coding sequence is TGTGCCAGCAGTTCTCGGGGGGCAAGCTATGGCTACACCTTC. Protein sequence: CASSSRGASYGYTF.

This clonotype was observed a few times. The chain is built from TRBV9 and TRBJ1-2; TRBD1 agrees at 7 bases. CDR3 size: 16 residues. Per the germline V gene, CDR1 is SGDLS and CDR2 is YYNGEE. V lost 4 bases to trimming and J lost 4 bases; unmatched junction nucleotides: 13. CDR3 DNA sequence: TGTGCCAGCAGCTACTACCAGACAGGGAAGGGCTATGGCTACACCTTC. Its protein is CASSYYQTGKGYGYTF.

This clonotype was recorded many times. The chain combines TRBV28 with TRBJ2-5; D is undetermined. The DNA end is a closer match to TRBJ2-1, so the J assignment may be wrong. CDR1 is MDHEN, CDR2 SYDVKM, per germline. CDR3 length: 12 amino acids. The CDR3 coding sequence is TGTGCCAGCAGTTTATCAAACAATGAGCAGTTCTTC. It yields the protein CASSLSNNEQFF.

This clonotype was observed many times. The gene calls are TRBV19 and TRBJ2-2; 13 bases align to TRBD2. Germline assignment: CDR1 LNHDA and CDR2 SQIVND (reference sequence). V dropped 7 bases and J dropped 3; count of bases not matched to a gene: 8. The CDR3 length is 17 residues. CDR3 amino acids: CASKMTSGRSYTGELFF. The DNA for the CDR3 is TGTGCCAGTAAAATGACTAGCGGGAGGTCGTACACCGGGGAGCTGTTTTTT.

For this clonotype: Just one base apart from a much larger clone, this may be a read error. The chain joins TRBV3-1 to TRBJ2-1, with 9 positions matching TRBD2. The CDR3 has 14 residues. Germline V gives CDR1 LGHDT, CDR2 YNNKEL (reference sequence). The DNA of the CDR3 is TGTGCCGGCAGCCAAGTAGCGGGAGACAATGAGCAGTTCTTC. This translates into CAGSQVAGDNEQFF.

This CDR3 reads CASGGTSGQSSYNEQFF. DNA of the CDR3: TGTGCCAGCGGAGGGACTAGCGGACAGAGCTCCTACAATGAGCAGTTCTTC. The chain links TRBV2 to TRBJ2-1; TRBD2 matches at 11 bases. The junction had 9 bases not matched to a gene; V was cut back by 8 bases and J by 0 bases. Germline V lookup: CDR1 SNHLY, CDR2 FYNNEI. The CDR3 has 17 residues.